The 26 T cell receptor beta chains listed next were all sequenced from one sample in a study of blood T cell repertoires in COVID-19. Sequenced by immunoSEQ multiplex PCR; TCRdb stores in-frame clones only, minus some. Of roughly 88,000 clones listed, 80% are singletons. Sequencing input: peripheral blood. Receptors were obtained from an elderly woman with active or convalescent COVID-19.

This clone was found once. The chain couples TRBV6-6 to TRBJ1-5; D is possibly TRBD1 (6 bases). Trimming shortened V by 2 bases and J by 3 bases, and 11 bases separated the two germline ends. This CDR3 has 15 amino acids. Germline V lookup: CDR1 MNHNY, CDR2 SVGAGI (reference sequence). CDR3 sequence: CASSYPGQYNQPQHF. The CDR3 bases are TGTGCCAGCAGTTACCCCGGACAGTACAATCAGCCCCAGCATTTT.

The rearrangement links TRBV6-2 or TRBV6-3 to TRBJ1-1; D is uncertain. Germline-derived CDR1 and CDR2 are MNHEY and SVGEGT. CDR3 length equals 14 residues. Between the trimmed V and J ends, which lost 1 base and 4 bases, there was a span of 10 bases. The CDR3 DNA sequence: TGTGCCAGCAGTTACTGGTGGGAGGCCACTGAAGCTTTCTTT. Its protein is CASSYWWEATEAFF.

This chain links TRBV7-2 with TRBJ1-1, with D uncertain. Germline-derived CDR1 and CDR2 are SGHTA and FQGNSA. Trimming cost V 1 base and J 1 base, with 10 bases left between them. This CDR3 has 15 residues. The CDR3 loop reads CASSLVAGGNTEAFF. In nucleotides, the CDR3 is TGTGCCAGCAGCTTAGTGGCAGGAGGGAACACTGAAGCTTTCTTT.

The rearrangement joins TRBV18 to TRBJ1-4; 9 nucleotides match TRBD1. Germline CDR1 reads KGHSH; CDR2 reads LQKENI. The V and J ends lost 4 bases and 8 bases, in that order; junction bases with no gene match: 11. The CDR3 runs 16 residues. The CDR3 here is CASSQLPGQGAEKLFF. The CDR3 coding sequence is TGTGCCAGCTCACAACTCCCGGGACAGGGAGCAGAAAAACTGTTTTTT.

The chain links TRBV19 to TRBJ1-2; TRBD1 aligns across 7 bases. Germline V gives CDR1 LNHDA, CDR2 SQIVND (reference sequence). This CDR3 region has 14 residues. V lost 7 bases to trimming and J lost 1 base; unmatched junction nucleotides: 6. This CDR3 reads CASKGTANNYGYTF. The CDR3 coding sequence is TGTGCCAGTAAAGGGACAGCCAATAACTATGGCTACACCTTC.

The chain combines TRBV3-1 (or the pseudogene TRBV3-2) with TRBJ2-5; D is perhaps TRBD2 (7 bases). The CDR3 sequence is 15 residues long. Germline values: CDR1 LGHDT, CDR2 YNNKEL (reference sequence). V was pared by 4 bases and J by 7 bases, with 19 bases between. The CDR3 DNA follows: TGTGCCAGCAGCCCCCCCGGCGGGGGCCTCCGGACCCAGTACTTC. Translated, it gives CASSPPGGGLRTQYF.

V gene TRBV15 combines with J gene TRBJ1-1, with D unclear. Trimming stripped 0 bases from V and 1 base from J, with 12 bases between. The CDR3 runs 16 residues. CDR1 is LNHNV and CDR2 is YYDKDF in the germline V gene (reference sequence). In DNA, the CDR3 is TGTGCCACCAGCAGAGAACGAAGACGGGGGAACACTGAAGCTTTCTTT. Its translation is CATSRERRRGNTEAFF.

The chain couples TRBV10-3 to TRBJ2-3, with D uncertain. The CDR3 runs to 14 residues. The germline V gene encodes CDR1 ENHRY and CDR2 SYGVKD. V was cut by 2 bases and J by 0 bases, with 6 bases left in between. Here the CDR3 DNA reads TGTGCCATCAGTGAGACAATCAGCACAGATACGCAGTATTTT. Amino acid sequence: CAISETISTDTQYF.

The rearrangement joins TRBV2 to TRBJ1-6; a weak D match, TRBD1 (6 bases). Germline CDR1 SNHLY, CDR2 FYNNEI. CDR3 length equals 15 residues. V shed 5 bases and J shed 8 bases, with 16 bases lying between them. CDR3 sequence (DNA): TGTGCCAGCAGTTTACAGGGATTTGTGGATTCACCCCTCCACTTT. This gives the protein CASSLQGFVDSPLHF.

The chain carries TRBV19 and TRBJ2-7; D is possibly TRBD1 (6 bases). Deletions cut 6 bases from V and 5 bases from J, with 17 bases between. CDR1 is LNHDA, CDR2 SQIVND, per germline (reference sequence). The CDR3 spans 14 residues. The CDR3 sequence is CASSRAYRVNEQYF. DNA for the CDR3: TGTGCCAGTAGCCGGGCTTACAGGGTGAACGAGCAGTACTTC.

Here the CDR3 reads CASSPTGGSSYEQYF. The CDR3 DNA reads TGTGCCAGCAGCCCTACAGGGGGTAGCTCCTACGAGCAGTACTTC. The chain links TRBV7-2 to TRBJ2-7; TRBD1 agrees at 8 bases. Germline V gives CDR1 SGHTA, CDR2 FQGNSA. The trim removed 5 bases at V and 0 bases at J, leaving 6 bases unmatched. The CDR3 spans 15 residues. Full variable domain (remainder filled in from reference TRBV7-2 and TRBJ2-7): GAGVSQSPSNKVTEKGKDVELRCDPISGHTALYWYRQSLGQGLEFLIYFQGNSAPDKSGLPSDRFSAERTGGSVSTLTIQRTQQEDSAVYLCASSPTGGSSYEQYFGPGTRLTVT.

The J gene is TRBJ2-5, the V gene TRBV11-2; 10 nucleotides match TRBD2. The CDR3 covers 15 residues. J lost 4 bases, V lost 3 bases, and 5 bases had no gene match. In germline, CDR1 is SGHAT, CDR2 FQNNGV. The CDR3 protein is CASSFQRGGLETQYF. The CDR3 DNA reads as TGTGCCAGCAGCTTTCAGCGGGGGGGCCTAGAGACCCAGTACTTC.

This clone occurred a few times. The V and J genes are TRBV12-3 or TRBV12-4 and TRBJ2-5; the D is unclear. This CDR3 spans 13 amino acids. V was pared by 3 bases and J by 2 bases, with 7 bases between. The CDR3 region is CASSFRSQETQYF. CDR3 sequence (DNA): TGTGCCAGCAGTTTTCGGTCACAAGAGACCCAGTACTTC.

The chain employs TRBV4-2 and TRBJ1-1; 8 bases agree with TRBD1. In germline, CDR1 is LGHNA, CDR2 YNFKEQ. CDR3 length: 15 amino acids. The V gene end was trimmed by 3 bases and the J gene end by 5 bases; junction bases not matched to a gene: 8. CDR3 DNA sequence: TGTGCCAGCAGCCACGCAGGACAGGGTTTTACTGAAGCTTTCTTT. Residues: CASSHAGQGFTEAFF.

This clone was seen once. V usage is TRBV5-5 and J usage is TRBJ2-6, with 7 bases fitting TRBD1. The trim removed 0 bases at V and 15 bases at J, leaving 9 bases unmatched. CDR1 is SGHKS, CDR2 YYEKEE, per germline (reference sequence). The length of the CDR3 is 14 residues. The CDR3: CASSLGTGLSGLTF. In DNA, the CDR3 is TGTGCCAGCAGCTTGGGGACAGGACTCTCCGGCCTGACTTTC.

The count of this clone is one. The chain recombines TRBV7-8 with TRBJ2-7, with D possibly matching TRBD1 (6 bases). V lost 0 bases and J lost 7, with 13 bases in between. The CDR3 runs to 14 residues. CDR1 and CDR2 from the germline V gene are SGHVS and FQNEAQ. In nucleotides, the CDR3 is TGTGCCAGCAGCTTAGCTGGACAGATGGGGGAGCAGTACTTC. This encodes CASSLAGQMGEQYF.

V and J are TRBV9 and TRBJ1-3, with 8 bases matching TRBD1. Germline CDR1 SGDLS, CDR2 YYNGEE. Trimming took 0 bases from V and 0 from J; bases not matched to a gene: 5. There are 17 residues in the CDR3. In DNA form, the CDR3 reads TGTGCCAGCAGCGTAGGTACAGGGGGTTTCTCTGGAAACACCATATATTTT. Protein: CASSVGTGGFSGNTIYF.

This clone occurred once. The gene calls are TRBV19 and TRBJ1-2, with a possible D match to TRBD1 (6 bases). The germline V gene encodes CDR1 LNHDA and CDR2 SQIVND (reference sequence). The length of the CDR3 is 13 residues. V lost 3 bases and J lost 7, with 12 bases in between. This CDR3 reads CASSIAGAIGYTF. CDR3 nucleotides: TGTGCCAGTAGTATTGCAGGGGCTATTGGCTACACCTTC.

The chain is built from TRBV5-5 and TRBJ2-7; D is perhaps TRBD1 (5 bases). The CDR3 totals 15 residues. Trimming stripped 4 bases from V and 2 bases from J, with 16 bases between. Looked up from germline, CDR1 is SGHKS and CDR2 is YYEKEE (reference sequence). The CDR3 bases are TGTGCCAGCAGCCACCAAAGGGGCGGAGCCTACGAGCAGTACTTC. Encoded protein: CASSHQRGGAYEQYF.

The rearrangement joins TRBV30 to TRBJ2-3; 8 bases are a match to TRBD2. The J segment lost 6 bases and the V segment lost 4 bases, leaving 3 bases of the junction unmatched. The CDR3 contains 12 residues. CDR1 and CDR2 (germline): GTSNPN, SVGIG (reference sequence). CDR3 residues: CAWTGGGDTQYF. The CDR3 DNA reads as TGTGCCTGGACGGGAGGGGGGGATACGCAGTATTTT.

The V and J genes are TRBV5-1 and TRBJ2-3, with D tentatively TRBD2 (5 bases). V was pared by 4 bases and J by 6 bases, with 15 bases between. The germline V gene has CDR1 SGHRS and CDR2 YFSETQ. The CDR3 covers 14 residues. In DNA, the CDR3 is TGCGCCAGCAGCCCATCCCCCGGGGAGGATACGCAGTATTTT. It codes for CASSPSPGEDTQYF.

CDR3: CASSLQAGADEQYF. CDR3 DNA: TGTGCCAGCAGCTTACAAGCGGGAGCCGACGAGCAGTACTTC. The chain couples TRBV7-2 to TRBJ2-7; TRBD2 aligns across 8 bases. The V gene end was trimmed by 2 bases and the J gene end by 5 bases; junction bases not matched to a gene: 5. The germline CDR1 and CDR2 sequences are SGHTA and FQGNSA. The length of the CDR3 is 14 residues.

The CDR3 nucleotides are TGTGCCAGCAGCCAGGGAAGGACTAGGGGCACAGATACGCAGTATTTT. Translating it yields CASSQGRTRGTDTQYF. This chain links TRBV14 with TRBJ2-3; the match to TRBD2 covers 7 bases. The CDR3 has 16 amino acids. V trimming: 3 bases; J trimming: 1 base; junction bases outside the gene matches: 7. Germline V lookup: CDR1 SGHDN, CDR2 FVKESK. The whole variable domain, remainder taken from reference TRBV14 and TRBJ2-3, is EAGVTQFPSHSVIEKGQTVTLRCDPISGHDNLYWYRRVMGKEIKFLLHFVKESKQDESGMPNNRFLAERTGGTYSTLKVQPAELEDSGVYFCASSQGRTRGTDTQYFGPGTRLTVL.

The chain combines TRBV2 with TRBJ2-7; 7 bases align to TRBD2. Germline-derived CDR1 and CDR2 are SNHLY and FYNNEI. This CDR3 spans 15 amino acids. V gave up 2 bases and J gave up 4 bases; unmatched junction bases: 8. CDR3 bases: TGTGCCAGCAGTGAATTGGCGGGAGAAGGGTACGAGCAGTACTTC. Its protein is CASSELAGEGYEQYF.

The chain recombines TRBV6-7 with TRBJ1-4; 10 positions agree with TRBD1. TRBV6-7 is designated an ORF whose function remains uncertain. Trimming cost V 6 bases and J 8 bases; bases outside gene matches: 3. This CDR3 contains 13 residues. In nucleotides, the CDR3 is TGTGCCAGCAGCGGACAGGGGGAGGAAAAACTGTTTTTT. Amino acid sequence: CASSGQGEEKLFF.

V gene TRBV3-1 (or the pseudogene TRBV3-2) combines with J gene TRBJ2-2; D is possibly TRBD2 (5 bases). The germline CDR1 and CDR2 sequences are LGHDT and YNNKEL (reference sequence). The CDR3 is 14 residues long. V lost 5 bases and J lost 7, with 14 bases in between. The CDR3 DNA is TGTGCCAGCAGCAAGATCGAGGGCCACGGGGAGCTGTTTTTT. Residues: CASSKIEGHGELFF.